The source of this T cell receptor beta chain is a study of blood T cells in healthy people across ages. Study outcomes and limitations: Total diversity from one million sequenced T cells was likely underestimated. There was a strong correlation between TCR beta diversity and naive T cell percentage.

CDR3 length: 16 residues. Germline loops: CDR1 LNHNV, CDR2 YYDKDF (reference sequence). V was pared by 5 bases and J by 6 bases, with 20 bases between. Donor samples were obtained from healthy Caucasian individuals from Russia, aged 6 to 90. This clonotype was seen once. Its target is not known. A second PCR, run for roughly 6 to 11 cycles, used a sample-barcoded 5' primer plus a J-beta primer mix. MiXCR, run by TCRdb on the 5' RACE reads, gives a single entry per CDR3 protein. The sample lists about 1.6 million distinct CDR3 sequences; roughly a third were seen once. The origin of this receptor is a woman in her 30s in good health. The sample was blood. The chain couples TRBV15 to TRBJ1-5, with D possibly matching TRBD1 (5 bases). The CDR3 is CATSGRQTGLGQPQHF. The CDR3, as DNA: TGTGCCACCAGCGGACGTCAAACAGGCTTAGGTCAGCCCCAGCATTTT.